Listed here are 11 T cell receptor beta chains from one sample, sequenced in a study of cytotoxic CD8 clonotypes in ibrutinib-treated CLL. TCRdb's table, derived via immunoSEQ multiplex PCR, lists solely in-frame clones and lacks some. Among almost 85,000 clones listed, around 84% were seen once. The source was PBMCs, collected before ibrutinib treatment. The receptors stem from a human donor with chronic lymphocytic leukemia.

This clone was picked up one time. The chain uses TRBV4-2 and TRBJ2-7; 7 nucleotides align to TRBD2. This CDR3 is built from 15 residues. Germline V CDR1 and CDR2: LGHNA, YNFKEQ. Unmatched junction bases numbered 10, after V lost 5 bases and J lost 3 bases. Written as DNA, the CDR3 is TGTGCCAGCAGCGAAGCGGCGGGAGAGTTCTACGAGCAGTACTTC. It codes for CASSEAAGEFYEQYF.

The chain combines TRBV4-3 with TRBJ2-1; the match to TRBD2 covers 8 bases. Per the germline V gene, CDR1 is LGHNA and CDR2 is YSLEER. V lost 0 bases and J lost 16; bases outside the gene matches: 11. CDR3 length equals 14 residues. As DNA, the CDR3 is TGCGCCAGCAGCCAAGATGGAAGCGGGAGTCAGGATTTCTTC. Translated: CASSQDGSGSQDFF.

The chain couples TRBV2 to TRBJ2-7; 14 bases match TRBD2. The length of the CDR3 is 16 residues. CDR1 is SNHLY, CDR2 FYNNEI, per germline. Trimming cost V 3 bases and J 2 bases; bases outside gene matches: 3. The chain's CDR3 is CASSDSTSGRAYEQYF. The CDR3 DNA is TGTGCCAGCAGTGATTCGACTAGCGGGAGGGCCTACGAGCAGTACTTC. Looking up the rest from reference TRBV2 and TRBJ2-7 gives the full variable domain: EPEVTQTPSHQVTQMGQEVILRCVPISNHLYFYWYRQILGQKVEFLVSFYNNEISEKSEIFDDQFSVERPDGSNFTLKIRSTKLEDSAMYFCASSDSTSGRAYEQYFGPGTRLTVT.

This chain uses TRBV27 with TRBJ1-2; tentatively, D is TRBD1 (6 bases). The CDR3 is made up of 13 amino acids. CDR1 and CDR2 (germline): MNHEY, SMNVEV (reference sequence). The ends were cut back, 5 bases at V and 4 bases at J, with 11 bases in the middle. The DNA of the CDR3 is TGTGCCAGCAGTCCTCCAGGGGTCTATGGCTACACCTTC. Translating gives CASSPPGVYGYTF.

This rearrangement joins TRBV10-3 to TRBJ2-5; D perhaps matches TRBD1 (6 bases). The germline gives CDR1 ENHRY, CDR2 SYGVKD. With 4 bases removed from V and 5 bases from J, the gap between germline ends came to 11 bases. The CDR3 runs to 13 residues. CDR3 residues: CAISVLQGETQYF. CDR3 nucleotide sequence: TGTGCCATCAGTGTCCTACAGGGTGAGACCCAGTACTTC.

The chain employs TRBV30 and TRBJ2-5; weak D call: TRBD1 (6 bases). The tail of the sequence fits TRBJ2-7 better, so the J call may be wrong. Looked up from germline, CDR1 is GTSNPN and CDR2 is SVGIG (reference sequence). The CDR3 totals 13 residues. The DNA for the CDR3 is TGTGCCTGGAGTATACAGGGTCTCTACGAGCAGTACTTC. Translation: CAWSIQGLYEQYF.

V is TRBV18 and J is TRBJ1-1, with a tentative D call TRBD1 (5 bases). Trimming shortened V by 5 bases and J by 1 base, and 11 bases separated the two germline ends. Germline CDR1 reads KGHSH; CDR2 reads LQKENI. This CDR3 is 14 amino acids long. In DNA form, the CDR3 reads TGTGCCAGCTCATATGGGGCCCGGAACACTGAAGCTTTCTTT. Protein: CASSYGARNTEAFF.

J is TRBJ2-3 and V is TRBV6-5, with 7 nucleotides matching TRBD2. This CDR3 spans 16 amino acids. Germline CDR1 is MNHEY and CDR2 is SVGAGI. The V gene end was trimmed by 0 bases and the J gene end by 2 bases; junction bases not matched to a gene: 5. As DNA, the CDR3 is TGTGCCAGCAGTTACTCGCCTAGCGGTTACACAGATACGCAGTATTTT. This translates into CASSYSPSGYTDTQYF.

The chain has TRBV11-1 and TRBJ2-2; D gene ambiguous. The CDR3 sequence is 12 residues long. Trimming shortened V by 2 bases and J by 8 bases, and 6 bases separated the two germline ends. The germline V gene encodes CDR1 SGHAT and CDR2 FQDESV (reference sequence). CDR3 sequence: CASSLYGGELFF. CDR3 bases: TGTGCCAGCAGCTTATATGGTGGGGAGCTGTTTTTT.

The CDR3 region is CASSFSGTGSYEQYF. Here the CDR3 DNA reads TGTGCCAGCAGCTTTAGCGGGACAGGGTCCTACGAGCAGTACTTC. This chain connects TRBV7-3 to TRBJ2-7, with D possibly being TRBD1 (9 bases). Germline CDR1 reads SGHTA; CDR2 reads FQGTGA. V lost 3 bases, J lost 1 base, and 13 bases lay in between. This CDR3 is 15 amino acids long. Filled out from reference TRBV7-3 and TRBJ2-7, the complete variable domain reads GAGVSQTPSNKVTEKGKYVELRCDPISGHTALYWYRQSLGQGPEFLIYFQGTGAADDSGLPNDRFFAVRPEGSVSTLKIQRTERGDSAVYLCASSFSGTGSYEQYFGPGTRLTVT.

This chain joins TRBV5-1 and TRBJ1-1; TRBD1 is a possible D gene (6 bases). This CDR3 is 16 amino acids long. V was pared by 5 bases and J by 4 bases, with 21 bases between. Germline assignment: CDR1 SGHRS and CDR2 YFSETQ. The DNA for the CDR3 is TGCGCCAGCAGGTCAGGGGCACAGGTTCAGGGCACTGAAGCTTTCTTT. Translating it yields CASRSGAQVQGTEAFF.